These 5 T cell receptor beta chains originate from one sample sequenced in a study of cytomegalovirus exposure and HLA in healthy donors. The PCR was carried out with 60 Vbeta primers and 13 Jbeta primers. Sequencing was performed with immunoSEQ multiplex PCR; in TCRdb, only in-frame clones are kept and a portion is missing. The data hold 150,000 to 200,000 clones, with less than 80% observed a single time. Sequencing was performed on PBMCs. The receptor source for this set is a woman between 40 and 50 years old in good health and CMV-seronegative.

This clone has just one count. This sequence joins TRBV11-2 and TRBJ2-1, with 7 bases identical to TRBD2. The CDR3 loop spans 17 amino acids. The V gene end was trimmed by 1 base and the J gene end by 4 bases; junction bases not matched to a gene: 10. CDR1 is SGHAT, CDR2 FQNNGV, per germline. DNA for the CDR3: TGTGCCAGCAGCTTAGCCCGGACTAGTCCACTTTACAATGAGCAGTTCTTC. Amino acids: CASSLARTSPLYNEQFF.

The rearrangement uses TRBV9 and TRBJ2-5, with a possible D match to TRBD2 (7 bases). The V and J ends lost 5 bases and 5 bases respectively, with 16 bases between them. CDR1 and CDR2 from the germline V gene are SGDLS and YYNGEE. There are 14 residues in the CDR3. DNA for the CDR3: TGTGCCAGCAGTTTAGGGGGGGCCTGGGAGACCCAGTACTTC. Its translation is CASSLGGAWETQYF.

The chain recombines TRBV18 with TRBJ1-1, with 7 bases aligning to TRBD1. This CDR3 contains 14 residues. CDR1 KGHSH and CDR2 LQKENI come from the germline V gene. The J segment lost 5 bases and the V segment lost 3 bases, leaving 6 bases of the junction unmatched. CDR3: CASSPGAGGTEAFF. CDR3 DNA sequence: TGTGCCAGCTCACCGGGCGCAGGGGGAACTGAAGCTTTCTTT.

CDR3 region: CASIPGYSTEAFF. CDR3 sequence (DNA): TGTGCCAGCATCCCAGGGTATTCCACTGAAGCTTTCTTT. This chain links TRBV28 with TRBJ1-1; a possible D gene is TRBD1 (5 bases). This CDR3 region has 13 residues. Trimming took off 7 bases at V and 4 bases at J, with 13 bases between the two ends. Germline V gives CDR1 MDHEN, CDR2 SYDVKM.

This clone was recorded only once. The CDR3 nucleotides are TGTGCCAGCAGCCACTCAGGGGTAAATAGCAATCAGCCCCAGCATTTT. It encodes CASSHSGVNSNQPQHF. The chain couples TRBV6-6 to TRBJ1-5, with D maybe TRBD1 (6 bases). The CDR3 is made up of 16 amino acids. Germline loops: CDR1 MNHNY, CDR2 SVGAGI (reference sequence). V lost 6 bases, J lost 0 bases, and 15 bases lay in between.